The 6 T cell receptor beta chains below were found in one sample sequenced in a study of blood T cell repertoires in COVID-19. The data were produced by immunoSEQ multiplex PCR, yet TCRdb's version contains in-frame clones alone and is incomplete. The data contain about 380,000 clones, around 91% of them singletons. Input material: peripheral blood. These receptors were taken from a young man with active or convalescent COVID-19.

About this clone: The germline gene is not matched at one end of the junction; a read error may be the cause. The chain combines TRBV4-1 with TRBJ2-5; D remains unclear. CDR3 size: 13 residues. Looked up from germline, CDR1 is MGHRA and CDR2 is YSYEKL. For the CDR3, the DNA is TGCGCCAGCAGCCTAAACCCCGGGTCACCTCCCCACTTC. Translating gives CASSLNPGSPPHF.

The V call is TRBV9, the J call TRBJ1-6; no definite D call. The CDR3 loop spans 15 amino acids. V was clipped by 5 bases and J by 7 bases, with 16 bases between them. Germline V CDR1 and CDR2: SGDLS, YYNGEE. This CDR3 reads CASRSNGQQNSPLHF. CDR3 nucleotide sequence: TGTGCCAGCAGAAGTAATGGGCAGCAAAATTCACCCCTCCACTTT.

V and J are TRBV3-1 (or the pseudogene TRBV3-2) and TRBJ2-5; D is unresolved. This CDR3 has 16 residues. The V end lost 3 bases, the J end lost 2 bases, and 16 bases lay between the germline ends. Germline CDR1 reads LGHDT; CDR2 reads YNNKEL (reference sequence). DNA for the CDR3: TGTGCCAGCAGCCACCACCTCGCCATGGAGCAAGAGACCCAGTACTTC. It yields the protein CASSHHLAMEQETQYF.

The chain is built from TRBV3-1 (or the pseudogene TRBV3-2) and TRBJ2-1; weak D call: TRBD2 (6 bases). The germline gives CDR1 LGHDT, CDR2 YNNKEL (reference sequence). V lost 3 bases to trimming and J lost 7 bases, with 10 bases between them. The CDR3 runs to 13 residues. The chain's CDR3 is CASSQGRRNEQFF. For the CDR3, the DNA is TGTGCCAGCAGCCAGGGGAGGCGGAATGAGCAGTTCTTC.

CDR3 residues: CASSQRTGRTGELFF. In DNA, the CDR3 is TGCGCCAGCAGCCAGAGGACAGGGAGGACCGGGGAGCTGTTTTTT. J is TRBJ2-2 and V is TRBV4-1, with TRBD1 matching over 8 bases. V shed 3 bases and J 5 bases; nucleotides not matched to a gene: 5. The CDR3 has 15 residues. Germline assignment: CDR1 MGHRA and CDR2 YSYEKL.

The chain has TRBV2 and TRBJ2-7; 7 positions match TRBD1. Per germline, CDR1 SNHLY and CDR2 FYNNEI. The ends lost 6 bases at V and 5 bases at J; junction bases unmatched: 7. This CDR3 is built from 13 residues. This chain's CDR3 is CASRSQGSNEQYF. The CDR3 nucleotides are TGTGCCAGCAGGTCACAGGGGAGCAACGAGCAGTACTTC.